This T cell receptor (beta chain) was recorded in a study of graft-versus-host responses after intestinal transplantation. Study-wide background: Recipients were all induced with anti-thymocyte globulin, then given tacrolimus and steroids for 2 to 4 years. Study outcomes and limitations: The highest levels of circulating GvH clones went along with early declines in HvG clones after transplant.

This clone was recorded a few times. As yet, its antigen is unknown. The assay was immunoSEQ multiplex PCR, and TCRdb's table has in-frame clones only and misses some. The table lists about 86,000 clones, around 90% of them singletons. This CDR3 is built from 12 residues. Germline loops: CDR1 MNHNY, CDR2 SVGAGI (reference sequence). V dropped 2 bases and J dropped 3 bases, with 5 bases sitting between them. The V and J genes are TRBV6-6 and TRBJ2-7; D gene unclear. The clonotype was recovered from a human donor who was the organ donor for an intestinal transplant. The specimen comprised unstimulated CD4+ T cells sorted from spleen or lymph node cells, sampled before transplant. CDR3 in amino acids: CASSYDNYEQYF. CDR3 nucleotide sequence: TGTGCCAGCAGTTACGACAACTACGAGCAGTACTTC.